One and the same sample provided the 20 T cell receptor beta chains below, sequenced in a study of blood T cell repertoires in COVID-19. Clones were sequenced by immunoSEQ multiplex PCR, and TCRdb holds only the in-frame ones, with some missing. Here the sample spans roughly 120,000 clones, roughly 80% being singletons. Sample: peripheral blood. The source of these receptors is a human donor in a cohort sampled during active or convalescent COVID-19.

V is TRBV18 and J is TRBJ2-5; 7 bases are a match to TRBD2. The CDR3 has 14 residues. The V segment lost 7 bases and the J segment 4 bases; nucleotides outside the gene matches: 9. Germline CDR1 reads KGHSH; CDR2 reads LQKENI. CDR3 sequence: CASYKSGGRETQYF. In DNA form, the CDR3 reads TGTGCCAGCTATAAATCCGGCGGGAGAGAGACCCAGTACTTC.

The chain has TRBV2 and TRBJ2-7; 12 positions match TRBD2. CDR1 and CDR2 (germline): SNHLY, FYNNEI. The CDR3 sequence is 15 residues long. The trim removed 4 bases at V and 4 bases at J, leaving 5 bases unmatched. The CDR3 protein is CASSGRTSGIYEQYF. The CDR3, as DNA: TGTGCCAGCAGTGGGCGGACTAGCGGGATATACGAGCAGTACTTC.

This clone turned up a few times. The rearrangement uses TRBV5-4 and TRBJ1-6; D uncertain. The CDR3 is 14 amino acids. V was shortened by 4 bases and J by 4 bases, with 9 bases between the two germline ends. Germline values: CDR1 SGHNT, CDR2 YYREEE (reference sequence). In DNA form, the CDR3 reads TGTGCCAGCAGCCTTCAAGAGTATAATTCACCCCTCCACTTT. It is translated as CASSLQEYNSPLHF.

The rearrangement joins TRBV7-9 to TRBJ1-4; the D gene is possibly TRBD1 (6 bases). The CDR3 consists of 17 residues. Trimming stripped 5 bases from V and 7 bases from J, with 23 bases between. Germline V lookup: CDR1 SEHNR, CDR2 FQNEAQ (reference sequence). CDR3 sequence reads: CASSGGTGTVSSEKLFF. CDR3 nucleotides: TGTGCCAGCAGCGGGGGAACAGGGACGGTTTCGAGTGAAAAACTGTTTTTT. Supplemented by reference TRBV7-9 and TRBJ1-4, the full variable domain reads DTGVSQNPRHKITKRGQNVTFRCDPISEHNRLYWYRQTLGQGPEFLTYFQNEAQLEKSRLLSDRFSAERPKGSFSTLEIQRTEQGDSAMYLCASSGGTGTVSSEKLFFGSGTQLSVL.

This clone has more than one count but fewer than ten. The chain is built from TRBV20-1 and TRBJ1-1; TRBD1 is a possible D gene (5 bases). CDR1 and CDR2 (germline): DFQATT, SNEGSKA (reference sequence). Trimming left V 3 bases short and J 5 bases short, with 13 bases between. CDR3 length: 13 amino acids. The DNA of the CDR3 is TGCAGTGCTAGTTCGGCAGGGTGGACTGAAGCTTTCTTT. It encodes CSASSAGWTEAFF.

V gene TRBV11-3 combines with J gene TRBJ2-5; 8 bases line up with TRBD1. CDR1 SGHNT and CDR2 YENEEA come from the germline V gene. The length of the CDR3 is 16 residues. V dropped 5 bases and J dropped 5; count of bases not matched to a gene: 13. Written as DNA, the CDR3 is TGTGCCAGCAGCCCCGGACAGGGAGTGAGGGAGGAGACCCAGTACTTC. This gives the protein CASSPGQGVREETQYF. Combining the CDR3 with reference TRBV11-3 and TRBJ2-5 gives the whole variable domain EAGVVQSPRYKIIEKKQPVAFWCNPISGHNTLYWYLQNLGQGPELLIRYENEEAVDDSQLPKDRFSAERLKGVDSTLKIQPAELGDSAVYLCASSPGQGVREETQYFGPGTRLLVL.

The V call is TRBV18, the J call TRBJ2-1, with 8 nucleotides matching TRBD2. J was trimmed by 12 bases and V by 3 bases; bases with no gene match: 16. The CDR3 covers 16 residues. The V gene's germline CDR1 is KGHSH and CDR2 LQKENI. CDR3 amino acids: CASSPSLAAINTAQFF. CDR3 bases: TGTGCCAGCTCACCCTCACTAGCGGCTATTAACACGGCGCAGTTCTTC.

The CDR3 here is CASSIDVRRSGYTF. In DNA, the CDR3 is TGTGCCAGTAGTATAGACGTCCGAAGGAGTGGCTACACCTTC. The gene calls are TRBV19 and TRBJ1-2; D is uncertain. Trimming left V 0 bases short and J 7 bases short, with 12 bases between. Germline V CDR1 and CDR2: LNHDA, SQIVND (reference sequence). This CDR3 has 14 residues.

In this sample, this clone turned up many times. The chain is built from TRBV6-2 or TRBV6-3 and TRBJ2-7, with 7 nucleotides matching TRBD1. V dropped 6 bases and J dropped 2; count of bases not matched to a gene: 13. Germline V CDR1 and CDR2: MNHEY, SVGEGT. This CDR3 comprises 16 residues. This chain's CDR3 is CASSLTGVKFPYEQYF. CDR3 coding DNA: TGTGCCAGCAGCCTAACAGGGGTCAAGTTTCCCTACGAGCAGTACTTC.

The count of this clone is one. This chain's CDR3 is CASSYSDWEAYGYTF. CDR3 DNA: TGTGCCAGCAGTTACTCGGACTGGGAGGCGTATGGCTACACCTTC. The rearrangement joins TRBV6-5 to TRBJ1-2; D call uncertain. The V end was cut by 0 bases, the J end by 5 bases, with 13 bases between. The CDR3 has 15 amino acids. Germline V gene sequence: CDR1 MNHEY, CDR2 SVGAGI.

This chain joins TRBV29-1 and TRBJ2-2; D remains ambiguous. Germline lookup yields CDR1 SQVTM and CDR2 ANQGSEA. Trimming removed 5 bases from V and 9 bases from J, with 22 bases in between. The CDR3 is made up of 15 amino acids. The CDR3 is CSVPTPQTFGRELFF. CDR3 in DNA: TGCAGCGTTCCGACTCCGCAAACATTTGGAAGGGAGCTGTTTTTT.

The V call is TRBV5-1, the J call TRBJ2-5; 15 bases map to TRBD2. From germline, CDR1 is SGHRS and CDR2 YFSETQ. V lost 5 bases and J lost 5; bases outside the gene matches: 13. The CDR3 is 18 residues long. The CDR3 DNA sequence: TGCGCCAGCAGACAGGGACTAGCGGGGGGCACCACCGGGGAGACCCAGTACTTC. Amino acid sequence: CASRQGLAGGTTGETQYF.

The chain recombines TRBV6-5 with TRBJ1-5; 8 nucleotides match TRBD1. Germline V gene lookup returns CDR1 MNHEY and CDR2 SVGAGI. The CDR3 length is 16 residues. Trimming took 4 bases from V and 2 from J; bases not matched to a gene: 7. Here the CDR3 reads CASSCLQGVCNQPQHF. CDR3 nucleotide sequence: TGTGCCAGCAGTTGCCTACAGGGGGTTTGCAATCAGCCCCAGCATTTT.

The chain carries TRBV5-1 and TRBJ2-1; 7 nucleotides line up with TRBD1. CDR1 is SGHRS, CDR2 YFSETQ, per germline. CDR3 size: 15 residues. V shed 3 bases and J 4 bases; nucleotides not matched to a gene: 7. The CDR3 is CASSSTGSPYNEQFF. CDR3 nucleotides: TGCGCCAGCAGCTCGACAGGGTCACCGTACAATGAGCAGTTCTTC.

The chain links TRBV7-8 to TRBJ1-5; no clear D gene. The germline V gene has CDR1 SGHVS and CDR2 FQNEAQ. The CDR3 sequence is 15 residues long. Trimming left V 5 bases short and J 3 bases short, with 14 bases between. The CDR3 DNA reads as TGTGCCAGCAGCCCCGCTAAGAGGAACAATCAGCCCCAGCATTTT. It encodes CASSPAKRNNQPQHF.

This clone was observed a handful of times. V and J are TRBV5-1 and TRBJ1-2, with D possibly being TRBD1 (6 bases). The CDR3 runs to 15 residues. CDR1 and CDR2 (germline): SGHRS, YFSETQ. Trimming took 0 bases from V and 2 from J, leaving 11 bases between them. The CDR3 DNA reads TGCGCCAGCAGCTTGGCCGGGACACCGAACTATGGCTACACCTTC. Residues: CASSLAGTPNYGYTF.

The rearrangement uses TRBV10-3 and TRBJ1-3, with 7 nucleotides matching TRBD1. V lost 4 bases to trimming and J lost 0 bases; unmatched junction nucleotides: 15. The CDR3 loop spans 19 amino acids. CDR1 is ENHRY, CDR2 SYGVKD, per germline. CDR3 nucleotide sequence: TGTGCCATCAGTGTGATTAGGCTATCGACAGGGCGCTCTGGAAACACCATATATTTT. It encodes CAISVIRLSTGRSGNTIYF.

CDR3 DNA: TGTGCCAGCAGCGTAGCGGGGGGCTACACCTTC. Its translation: CASSVAGGYTF. The rearrangement links TRBV9 to TRBJ1-2; D remains ambiguous. Trimming left V 0 bases short and J 8 bases short, with 5 bases between. Germline CDR1 and CDR2: SGDLS and YYNGEE. The length of the CDR3 is 11 residues.

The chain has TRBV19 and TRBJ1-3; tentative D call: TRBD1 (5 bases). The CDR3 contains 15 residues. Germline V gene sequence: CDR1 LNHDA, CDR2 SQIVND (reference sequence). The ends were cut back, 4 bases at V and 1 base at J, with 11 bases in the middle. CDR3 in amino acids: CASSNGQASGNTIYF. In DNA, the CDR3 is TGTGCCAGTAGTAACGGACAAGCATCTGGAAACACCATATATTTT. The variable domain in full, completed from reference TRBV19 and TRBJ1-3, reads DGGITQSPKYLFRKEGQNVTLSCEQNLNHDAMYWYRQDPGQGLRLIYYSQIVNDFQKGDIAEGYSVSREKKESFPLTVTSAQKNPTAFYLCASSNGQASGNTIYFGEGSWLTVV.

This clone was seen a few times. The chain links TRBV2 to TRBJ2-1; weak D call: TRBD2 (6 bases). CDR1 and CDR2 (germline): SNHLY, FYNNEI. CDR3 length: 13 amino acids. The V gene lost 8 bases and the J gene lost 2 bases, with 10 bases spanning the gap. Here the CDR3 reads CASAGGTYNEQFF. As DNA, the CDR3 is TGTGCCAGCGCGGGCGGGACCTACAATGAGCAGTTCTTC.